This TCR beta chain derives from a study of T-cell memory formation after mild COVID-19. Study-wide background: The two donors had largely donor-specific TCR clusters.

The CDR3 has 16 residues. CDR1 and CDR2 (germline): MGHRA, YSYEKL. Trimming took 0 bases from V and 5 from J, leaving 16 bases between them. A remark on this clonotype: Its cognate antigen is unknown.

TCRdb independently ran MiXCR on the 5' RACE reads; one entry per CDR3 protein. The table lists 350,000 or so distinct CDR3 sequences, 10% to 15% of them singletons. Study findings and constraints: Among clones contracting day 15 to 85, CD4/CD8 was balanced, whereas later expanders leaned CD4+. A second wave of clones peaked on day 37, and their SARS-CoV-2 specificity went unconfirmed. For contracting clones, CD4+ ones sat mainly in CM and EM, CD8+ in EMRA.

This clonotype was obtained from a man between 18 and 35 years old who had mild COVID-19 (a few samples of this study predate the infection). Cell type and time point are not known. The J gene is TRBJ2-5, the V gene TRBV4-1, with D possibly TRBD1 on 6 matching bases. Sequenced sample: PBMCs or a T cell subset sorted from them (not recorded which). The CDR3 loop is CASSQDWGRGLETQYF. Here the CDR3 DNA reads TGCGCCAGCAGCCAAGACTGGGGGCGAGGTCTGGAGACCCAGTACTTC.